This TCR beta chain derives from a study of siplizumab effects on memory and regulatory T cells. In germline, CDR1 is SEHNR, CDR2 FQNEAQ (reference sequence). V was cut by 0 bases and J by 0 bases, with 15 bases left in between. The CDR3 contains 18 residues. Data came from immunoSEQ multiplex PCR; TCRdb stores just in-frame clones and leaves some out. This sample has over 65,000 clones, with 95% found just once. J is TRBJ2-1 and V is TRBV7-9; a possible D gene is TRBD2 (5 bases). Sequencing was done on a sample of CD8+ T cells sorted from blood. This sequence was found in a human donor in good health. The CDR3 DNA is TGTGCCAGCAGCTTAGCGGGGTGGGAGCTTAACTCCTACAATGAGCAGTTCTTC. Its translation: CASSLAGWELNSYNEQFF.